This T cell receptor beta chain was captured in a study of blood T cells in healthy people across ages. Study outcomes and limitations: Estimates based on one million T cells were treated as lower bounds. No one knew whether donors had CMV, which possibly confounded expanded clonotype changes.

Alongside a J-beta primer mix, a sample-barcoded 5' primer served in a second PCR lasting about 7 to 12 cycles. Every single cDNA molecule received a tag from a template-switch adaptor with 12 random nucleotides. TCRdb re-called the 5' RACE reads through MiXCR, storing one row per CDR3 protein. The table records over 1,500,000 distinct CDR3 sequences, about 49% of them present only once. In this sample, this clonotype turned up a few times. Its target is not known. Per individual sample, total RNA of at least 5.5 micrograms was extracted. The ends were cut back, 0 bases at V and 5 bases at J, with 12 bases in the middle. The CDR3 is 15 amino acids. Germline V CDR1 and CDR2: SGHRS, YFSETQ.

Sequencing input: blood. The chain is built from TRBV5-1 and TRBJ2-1; D unclear. This sequence originates from a woman between 40 and 55 years old in good health. The DNA for the CDR3 is TGCGCCAGCAGCTTGGCGGCTAGGCCAGACAATGAGCAGTTCTTC. This encodes CASSLAARPDNEQFF.